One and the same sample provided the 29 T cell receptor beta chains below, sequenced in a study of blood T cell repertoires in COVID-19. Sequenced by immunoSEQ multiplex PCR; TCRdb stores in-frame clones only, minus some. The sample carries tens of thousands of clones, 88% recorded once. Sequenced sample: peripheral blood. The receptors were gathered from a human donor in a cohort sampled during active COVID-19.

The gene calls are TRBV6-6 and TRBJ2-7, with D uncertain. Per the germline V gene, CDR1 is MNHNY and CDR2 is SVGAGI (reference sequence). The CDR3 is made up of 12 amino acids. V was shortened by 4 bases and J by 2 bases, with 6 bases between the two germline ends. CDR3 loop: CASSSPPYEQYF. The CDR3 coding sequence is TGTGCCAGCAGTTCTCCCCCCTACGAGCAGTACTTC.

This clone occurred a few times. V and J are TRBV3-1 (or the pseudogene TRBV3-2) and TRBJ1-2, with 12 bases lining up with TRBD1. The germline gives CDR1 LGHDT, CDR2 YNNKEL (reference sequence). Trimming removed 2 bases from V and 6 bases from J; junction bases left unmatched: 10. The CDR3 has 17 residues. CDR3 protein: CASSQSGTGGRIDGYTF. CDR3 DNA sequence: TGTGCCAGCAGCCAATCCGGGACAGGGGGCAGAATTGATGGCTACACCTTC.

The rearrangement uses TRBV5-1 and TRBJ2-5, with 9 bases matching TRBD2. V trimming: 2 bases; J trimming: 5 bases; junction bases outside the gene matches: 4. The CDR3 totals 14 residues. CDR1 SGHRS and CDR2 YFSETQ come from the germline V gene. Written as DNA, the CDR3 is TGCGCCAGCAGCTTACGGACTAGCGACGAGACCCAGTACTTC. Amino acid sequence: CASSLRTSDETQYF.

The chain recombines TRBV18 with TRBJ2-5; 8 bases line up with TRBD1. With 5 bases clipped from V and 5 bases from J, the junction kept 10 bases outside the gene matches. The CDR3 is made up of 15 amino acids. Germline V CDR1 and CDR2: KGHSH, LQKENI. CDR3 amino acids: CASSTRTGPGETQYF. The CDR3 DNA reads TGTGCCAGCTCAACCCGGACAGGGCCCGGGGAGACCCAGTACTTC.

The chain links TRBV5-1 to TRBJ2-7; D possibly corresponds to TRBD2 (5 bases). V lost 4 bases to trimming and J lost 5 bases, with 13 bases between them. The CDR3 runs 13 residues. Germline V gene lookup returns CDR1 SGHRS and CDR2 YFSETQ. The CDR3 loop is CASSVDPSNEQYF. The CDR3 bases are TGCGCCAGCAGCGTGGACCCTAGCAACGAGCAGTACTTC.

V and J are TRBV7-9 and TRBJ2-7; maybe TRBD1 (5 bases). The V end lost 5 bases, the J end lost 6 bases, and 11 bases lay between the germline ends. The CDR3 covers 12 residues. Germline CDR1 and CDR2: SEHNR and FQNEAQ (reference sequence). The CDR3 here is CASSAGHSEQYF. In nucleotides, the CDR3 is TGTGCCAGCAGCGCCGGACATTCCGAGCAGTACTTC.

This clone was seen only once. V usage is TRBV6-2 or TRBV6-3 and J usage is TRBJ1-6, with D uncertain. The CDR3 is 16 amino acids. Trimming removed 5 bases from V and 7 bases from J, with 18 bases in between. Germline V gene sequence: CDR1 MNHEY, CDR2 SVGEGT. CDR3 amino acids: CASSLTPLGRNSPLHF. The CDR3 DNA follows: TGTGCCAGCAGTCTAACCCCTCTAGGTCGGAATTCACCCCTCCACTTT.

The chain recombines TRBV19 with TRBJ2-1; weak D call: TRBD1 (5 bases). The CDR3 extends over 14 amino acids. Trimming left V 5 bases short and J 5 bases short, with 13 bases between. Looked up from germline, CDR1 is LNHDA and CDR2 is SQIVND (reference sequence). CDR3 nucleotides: TGTGCCAGTAGTTCCCCAGGGTACGACAATGAGCAGTTCTTC. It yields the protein CASSSPGYDNEQFF.

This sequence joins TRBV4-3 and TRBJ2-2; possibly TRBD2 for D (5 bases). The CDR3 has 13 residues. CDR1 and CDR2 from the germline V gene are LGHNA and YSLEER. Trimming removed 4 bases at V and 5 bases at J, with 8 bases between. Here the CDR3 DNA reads TGCGCCAGCAGCCTGAGGAGGACCGGGGAGCTGTTTTTT. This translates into CASSLRRTGELFF.

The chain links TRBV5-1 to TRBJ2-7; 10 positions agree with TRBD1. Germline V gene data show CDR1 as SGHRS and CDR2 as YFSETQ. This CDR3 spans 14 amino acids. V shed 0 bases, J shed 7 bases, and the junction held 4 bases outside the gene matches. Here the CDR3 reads CASSLEGQGLEQYF. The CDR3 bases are TGCGCCAGCAGCTTGGAGGGACAGGGGTTGGAGCAGTACTTC.

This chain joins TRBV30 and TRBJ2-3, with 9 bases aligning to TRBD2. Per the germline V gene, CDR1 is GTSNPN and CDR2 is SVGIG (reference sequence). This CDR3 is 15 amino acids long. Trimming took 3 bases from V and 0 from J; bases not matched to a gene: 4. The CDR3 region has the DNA TGTGCCTGGAGAGGGCTAGCGGGAAGCACAGATACGCAGTATTTT. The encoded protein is CAWRGLAGSTDTQYF.

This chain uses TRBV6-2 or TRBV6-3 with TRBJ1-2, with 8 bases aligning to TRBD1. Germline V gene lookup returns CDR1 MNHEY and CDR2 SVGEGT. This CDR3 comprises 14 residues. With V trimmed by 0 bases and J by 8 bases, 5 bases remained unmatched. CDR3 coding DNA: TGTGCCAGCAGTTACTCGGAGACAGGGGACGGCTACACCTTC. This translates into CASSYSETGDGYTF.

The CDR3 sequence is CASSQGAGGPGNEQFF. The CDR3 DNA sequence: TGCGCCAGCAGCCAAGGGGCGGGGGGCCCCGGTAATGAGCAGTTCTTC. The chain carries TRBV4-3 and TRBJ2-1; 8 bases agree with TRBD2. V lost 1 base, J lost 7 bases, and 9 bases stayed unmatched. Looked up from germline, CDR1 is LGHNA and CDR2 is YSLEER. This CDR3 region has 16 residues.

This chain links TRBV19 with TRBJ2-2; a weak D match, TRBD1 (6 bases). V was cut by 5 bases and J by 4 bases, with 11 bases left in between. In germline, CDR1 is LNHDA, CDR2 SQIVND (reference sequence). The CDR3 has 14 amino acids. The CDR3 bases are TGTGCCAGTAGTCAGGGGTTCGGCACCGGGGAGCTGTTTTTT. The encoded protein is CASSQGFGTGELFF.

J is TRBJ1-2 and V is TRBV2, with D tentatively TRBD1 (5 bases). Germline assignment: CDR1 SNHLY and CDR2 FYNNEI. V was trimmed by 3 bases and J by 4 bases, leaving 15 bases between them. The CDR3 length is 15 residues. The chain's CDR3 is CASSDKGRGSYGYTF. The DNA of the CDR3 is TGTGCCAGCAGTGATAAGGGGCGGGGAAGCTATGGCTACACCTTC.

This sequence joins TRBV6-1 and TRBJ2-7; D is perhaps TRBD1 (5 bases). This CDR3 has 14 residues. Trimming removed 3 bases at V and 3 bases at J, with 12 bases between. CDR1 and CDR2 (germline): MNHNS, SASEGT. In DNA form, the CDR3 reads TGTGCCAGCAGTGAGTACGACAGAAACTACGAGCAGTACTTC. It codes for CASSEYDRNYEQYF.

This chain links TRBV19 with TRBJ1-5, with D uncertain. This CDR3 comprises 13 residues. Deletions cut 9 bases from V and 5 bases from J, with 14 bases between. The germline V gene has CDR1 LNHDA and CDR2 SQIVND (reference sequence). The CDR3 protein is CASNGEPYQPQHF. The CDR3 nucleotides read TGTGCCAGCAATGGGGAGCCCTATCAGCCCCAGCATTTT.

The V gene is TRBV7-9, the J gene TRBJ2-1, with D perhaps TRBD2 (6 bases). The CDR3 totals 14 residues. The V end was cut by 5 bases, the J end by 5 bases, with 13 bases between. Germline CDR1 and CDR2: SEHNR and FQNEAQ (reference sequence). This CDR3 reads CASSVGSRNNEQFF. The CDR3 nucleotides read TGTGCCAGCAGCGTCGGGAGTAGGAACAATGAGCAGTTCTTC. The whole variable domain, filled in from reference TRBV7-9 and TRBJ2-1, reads DTGVSQNPRHKITKRGQNVTFRCDPISEHNRLYWYRQTLGQGPEFLTYFQNEAQLEKSRLLSDRFSAERPKGSFSTLEIQRTEQGDSAMYLCASSVGSRNNEQFFGPGTRLTVL.

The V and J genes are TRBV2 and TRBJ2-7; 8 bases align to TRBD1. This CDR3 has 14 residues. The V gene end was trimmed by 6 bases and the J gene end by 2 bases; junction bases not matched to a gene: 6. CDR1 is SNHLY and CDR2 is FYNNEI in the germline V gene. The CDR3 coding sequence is TGTGCCAGCAGCATTGGGACAGGCCCCTACGAGCAGTACTTC. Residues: CASSIGTGPYEQYF.

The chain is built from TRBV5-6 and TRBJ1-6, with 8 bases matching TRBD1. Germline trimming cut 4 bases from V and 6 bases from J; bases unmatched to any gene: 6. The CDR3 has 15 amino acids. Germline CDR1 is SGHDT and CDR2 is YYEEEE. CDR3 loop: CASSEGQGFNSPLHF. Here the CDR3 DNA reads TGTGCCAGCAGCGAAGGACAGGGCTTTAATTCACCCCTCCACTTT.

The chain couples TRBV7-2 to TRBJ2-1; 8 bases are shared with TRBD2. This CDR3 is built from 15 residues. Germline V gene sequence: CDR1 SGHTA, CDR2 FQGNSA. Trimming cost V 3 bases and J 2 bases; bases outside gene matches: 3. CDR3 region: CASSFSGSAYNEQFF. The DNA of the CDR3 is TGTGCCAGCAGCTTCAGCGGGAGCGCCTACAATGAGCAGTTCTTC.

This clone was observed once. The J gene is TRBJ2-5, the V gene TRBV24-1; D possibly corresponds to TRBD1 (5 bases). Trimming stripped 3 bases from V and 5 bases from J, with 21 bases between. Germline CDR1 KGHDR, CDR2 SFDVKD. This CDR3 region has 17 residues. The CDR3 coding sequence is TGTGCCACCAGTGATACCAAGGACCCTCAGGGATGGGAGACCCAGTACTTC. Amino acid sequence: CATSDTKDPQGWETQYF.

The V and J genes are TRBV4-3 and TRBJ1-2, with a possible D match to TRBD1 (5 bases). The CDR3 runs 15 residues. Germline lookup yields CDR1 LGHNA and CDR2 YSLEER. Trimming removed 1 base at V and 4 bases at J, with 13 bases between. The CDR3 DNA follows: TGCGCCAGCAGCCAAGGTGGCAGGGCTAGCTATGGCTACACCTTC. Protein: CASSQGGRASYGYTF.

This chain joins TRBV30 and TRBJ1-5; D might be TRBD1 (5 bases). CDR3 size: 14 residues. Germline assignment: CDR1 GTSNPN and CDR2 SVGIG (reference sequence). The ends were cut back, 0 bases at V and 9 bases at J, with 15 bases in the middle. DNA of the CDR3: TGTGCCTGGAGTGTAGCGGGGCCGCCTGGGCCCCAGCATTTT. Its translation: CAWSVAGPPGPQHF. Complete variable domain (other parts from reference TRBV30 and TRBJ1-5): SQTIHQWPATLVQPVGSPLSLECTVEGTSNPNLYWYRQAAGRGLQLLFYSVGIGQISSEVPQNLSASRPQDRQFILSSKKLLLSDSGFYLCAWSVAGPPGPQHFGDGTRLSIL.

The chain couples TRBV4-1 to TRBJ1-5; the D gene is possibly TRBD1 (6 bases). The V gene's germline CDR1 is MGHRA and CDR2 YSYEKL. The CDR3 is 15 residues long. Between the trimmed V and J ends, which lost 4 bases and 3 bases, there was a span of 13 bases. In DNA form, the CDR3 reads TGCGCCAGCAGCCTAGGACAGTCTCTCAATCAGCCCCAGCATTTT. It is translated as CASSLGQSLNQPQHF.

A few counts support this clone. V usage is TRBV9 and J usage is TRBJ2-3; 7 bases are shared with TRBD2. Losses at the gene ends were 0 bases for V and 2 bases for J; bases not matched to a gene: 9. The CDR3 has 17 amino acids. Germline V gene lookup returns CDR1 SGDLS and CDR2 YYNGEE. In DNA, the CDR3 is TGTGCCAGCAGCGTAGGCCCGATCGGGACTACCACAGATACGCAGTATTTT. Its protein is CASSVGPIGTTTDTQYF.

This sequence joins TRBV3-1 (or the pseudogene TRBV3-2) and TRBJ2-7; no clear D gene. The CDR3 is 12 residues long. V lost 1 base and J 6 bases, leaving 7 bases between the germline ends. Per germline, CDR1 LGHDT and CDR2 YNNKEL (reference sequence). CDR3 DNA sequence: TGTGCCAGCAGCCAAGGACCGGGCGAGCAGTACTTC. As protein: CASSQGPGEQYF.

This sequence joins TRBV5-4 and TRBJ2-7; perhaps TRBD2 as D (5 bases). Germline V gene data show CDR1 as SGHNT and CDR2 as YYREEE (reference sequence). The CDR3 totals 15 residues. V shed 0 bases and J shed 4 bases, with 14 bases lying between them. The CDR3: CASSLEEGEGYEQYF. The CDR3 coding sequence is TGTGCCAGCAGCTTGGAAGAGGGAGAGGGTTACGAGCAGTACTTC.

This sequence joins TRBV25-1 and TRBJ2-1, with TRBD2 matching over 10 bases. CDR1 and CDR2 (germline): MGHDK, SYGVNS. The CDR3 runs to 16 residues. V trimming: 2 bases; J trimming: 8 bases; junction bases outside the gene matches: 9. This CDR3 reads CASSETRASGSYEQFF. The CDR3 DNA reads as TGTGCCAGCAGTGAAACAAGGGCTAGCGGGAGTTATGAGCAGTTCTTC.